This T cell receptor (beta chain) was obtained from a study of OX40 agonist ivuxolimab in advanced cancers. As for the study in general: Checkpoint inhibitors had been given previously to 40% of patients. Partial responses were recorded for three patients, including one with hepatocellular carcinoma and two with cutaneous melanoma. Whole-study findings and limits: Determination of antigen specificity was not performed for the expanded peripheral T cells. Relative to CD4+ cells, CD8+ T cells on average had more expanded clones.

Only a few counts were recorded for this clone. Its antigen is not known. Clones were sequenced by immunoSEQ multiplex PCR, and TCRdb holds only the in-frame ones, with some missing. In the table there are more than 20,000 clones, around 89% of which are singletons. This CDR3 has 15 residues. Per germline, CDR1 MRHNA and CDR2 SNTAGT. After removal of 3 bases from V and 0 bases from J, the junction contained 1 base not matched to a gene. The sequencing here drew on CD4+ or CD8+ T cells sorted from blood, taken in a trial of the OX40 agonist ivuxolimab. This chain uses TRBV6-4 with TRBJ2-2; TRBD2 agrees at 7 bases. The receptor's source is an adult with an advanced solid tumor such as melanoma, head and neck, liver or kidney cancer. CDR3 amino acids: CASSDGLANTGELFF. DNA for the CDR3: TGTGCCAGCAGTGATGGACTAGCGAACACCGGGGAGCTGTTTTTT.